This T cell receptor beta chain was sequenced for a study of T cell responses to AZD1222 COVID-19 vaccine. Study results and limitations: Distributed over spike, vaccine-associated CD4 TCRs predominated at 160-218 and 743-854.

V was pared by 2 bases and J by 0 bases, with 4 bases of the junction left unmatched. The CDR3 has 16 amino acids. Germline CDR1 is SGHRS and CDR2 is YFSETQ. Method: immunoSEQ multiplex PCR; TCRdb's copy keeps in-frame clones and lacks some. Of roughly 98,000 clones in the sample, roughly 80% are singletons; the top ten hold 14%. The count of this clone is one. Its antigen is as yet unknown. The chain employs TRBV5-1 and TRBJ2-2; 7 bases line up with TRBD2. The sample was peripheral blood, taken 28 days after the second AZD1222 dose. The origin of this receptor is an adult who received the AZD1222 COVID-19 vaccine. The CDR3 DNA reads TGCGCCAGCAGCTTTCTAGCGGCGGCGAACACCGGGGAGCTGTTTTTT. This gives the protein CASSFLAAANTGELFF.